These 5 T cell receptor beta chains came from one sample sequenced in a study of blood T cell repertoires in COVID-19. Only in-frame clones appear in the TCRdb table, and some are missing; sequencing was by immunoSEQ multiplex PCR. The sample records approximately 210,000 clones, roughly 80% being singletons. Specimen: PBMCs or T cells enriched from blood (not recorded which). These receptors came from a man aged 40-50 years who had recovered from COVID-19.

The rearrangement uses TRBV9 and TRBJ2-3; 8 nucleotides agree with TRBD2. The CDR3 consists of 15 residues. Trimming at V came to 4 bases and at J to 0 bases, leaving 4 bases not matched to a gene. Germline-derived CDR1 and CDR2 are SGDLS and YYNGEE. The CDR3, as DNA: TGTGCCAGCAGCCCTAGCGGGCGGAGCACAGATACGCAGTATTTT. Translation: CASSPSGRSTDTQYF.

This clone was detected only a few times. The chain uses TRBV5-4 and TRBJ2-5; 8 bases are shared with TRBD1. With V trimmed by 4 bases and J by 8 bases, 16 bases remained unmatched. This CDR3 has 16 residues. The germline V gene has CDR1 SGHNT and CDR2 YYREEE (reference sequence). This CDR3 reads CASSAQTGAAKETQYF. DNA of the CDR3: TGTGCCAGCAGCGCCCAGACAGGGGCCGCCAAGGAAACCCAGTACTTC.

V is TRBV3-1 (or the pseudogene TRBV3-2) and J is TRBJ1-1, with D unresolved. The CDR3 length is 16 residues. V lost 3 bases and J lost 1, with 15 bases in between. Germline V gene data show CDR1 as LGHDT and CDR2 as YNNKEL (reference sequence). The CDR3 region has the DNA TGTGCCAGCAGCCACCGAATTGAGGTAGAGAACACTGAAGCTTTCTTT. Protein sequence: CASSHRIEVENTEAFF.

This chain links TRBV6-5 with TRBJ2-1; 7 nucleotides agree with TRBD2. Per the germline V gene, CDR1 is MNHEY and CDR2 is SVGAGI. Unmatched junction bases numbered 6, after V lost 2 bases and J lost 8 bases. CDR3 length equals 14 residues. In DNA form, the CDR3 reads TGTGCCAGCAGTTACCTCGCAGGGAGGGATGAGCAGTTCTTC. Translation: CASSYLAGRDEQFF.

V is TRBV29-1 and J is TRBJ1-2; D is unresolved. There are 11 residues in the CDR3. Germline lookup yields CDR1 SQVTM and CDR2 ANQGSEA. V was pared by 5 bases and J by 8 bases, with 12 bases between. This CDR3 is CSVRATRGYTF. The CDR3 nucleotides read TGCAGCGTTCGAGCGACCCGGGGCTACACCTTC. Drawing the rest from reference TRBV29-1 and TRBJ1-2, the complete variable domain is SAVISQKPSRDICQRGTSLTIQCQVDSQVTMMFWYRQQPGQSLTLIATANQGSEATYESGFVIDKFPISRPNLTFSTLTVSNMSPEDSSIYLCSVRATRGYTFGSGTRLTVV.